This paragraph covers one TCR beta chain sequence. Its antigen is not identified. The entry originates in a study of Ad26.COV2.S vaccination and SARS-CoV-2 variants. Turning to the study itself: Intramuscular Ad26.COV2.S doses were given once or twice, 56 days apart.

Whole-study results and caveats: People given the vaccine had a wider spike-specific TCR breadth than placebo recipients did. Vaccinated and placebo-treated recipients had similar non-spike TCR breadth.

This table comes from immunoSEQ multiplex PCR, and its TCRdb copy is limited to in-frame clones, with some not included. This table holds about 320,000 clones, about nine tenths found once. Treatment reported: some 20 received Ad26.COV2.S at low or high dose, single or two shots; a few received placebo; per-sample allocation not given. The samples were gathered on day 63 after the first injection of vaccine or placebo. V was clipped by 3 bases and J by 4 bases, with 9 bases between them. CDR1 and CDR2 from the germline V gene are LNHDA and SQIVND (reference sequence). This CDR3 is built from 13 residues.

The sample consisted of peripheral blood, taken in a trial of Ad26.COV2.S vaccine versus placebo. V and J are TRBV19 and TRBJ1-1, with no clear D. This receptor was taken from a person aged 18 to 65 who received the Ad26.COV2.S COVID-19 vaccine or a placebo. The CDR3 bases are TGTGCCAGTAGTATGAATGGCCCCACTGAAGCTTTCTTT. Its translation: CASSMNGPTEAFF.